This T cell receptor beta chain was captured by sequencing in a study of shared clonotypes between healthy human individuals. The wider study: Donors had three CD4 naive, three CD4 memory, two CD8 naive and one CD8 memory plate apiece.

Libraries were prepared by immunoSEQ multiplex PCR; TCRdb keeps only in-frame clonotypes and omits some of them. The sample shows some 980,000 clones, more than 75% of them seen only once. The J segment lost 0 bases and the V segment lost 6 bases, leaving 4 bases of the junction unmatched. Germline lookup yields CDR1 MNHEY and CDR2 SMNVEV (reference sequence). CDR3 size: 15 residues. The sequenced sample was memory CD4+ T cells sorted from blood. As for subset: CD45RA-negative fraction. The chain carries TRBV27 and TRBJ2-1; 8 bases are a match to TRBD2. This sequence originates from a man in his late teens or twenties in good health. CDR3 in DNA: TGTGCCAGCAGGGAAAGCGGGAGCTCCTACAATGAGCAGTTCTTC. Protein product: CASRESGSSYNEQFF.